This T cell receptor (beta chain) was found in a study of regulatory T cells in long-lasting Graves disease. This clonotype has just a few counts. Investigators prepared the TCR beta libraries by applying iRepertoire HTBI primers and Arm-PCR of CDR3 regions. MiXCR, applied by TCRdb to the multiplex PCR reads, yields one record per CDR3 protein. The data hold fewer than 550,000 distinct CDR3 sequences, with roughly 15% observed a single time. Time point meaning: newly diagnosed GD, antithyroid drugs for less than 3 months. PBMC-derived RNA was used for the TCR library. This CDR3 is 15 amino acids long. Germline CDR1 is SGDLS and CDR2 is YYNGEE. V lost 4 bases to trimming and J lost 6 bases; unmatched junction nucleotides: 9. These data are also associated with another study on T cells in Graves' hyperthyroidism and ophthalmopathy.

This receptor was taken from a woman aged 40-65 years with Graves disease. The sequenced sample was peripheral blood mononuclear cells (PBMCs), obtained at new diagnosis, from a patient treated with antithyroid drugs. This sequence joins TRBV9 and TRBJ2-3, with 9 bases lining up with TRBD2. CDR3: CASSPRLAEADTQYF. In DNA, the CDR3 is TGTGCCAGCAGCCCACGACTAGCGGAAGCCGATACGCAGTATTTT. Drawing the rest from reference TRBV9 and TRBJ2-3, the complete variable domain is DSGVTQTPKHLITATGQRVTLRCSPRSGDLSVYWYQQSLDQGLQFLIQYYNGEERAKGNILERFSAQQFPDLHSELNLSSLELGDSALYFCASSPRLAEADTQYFGPGTRLTVL.